This T cell receptor (beta chain) was recovered during a study of post-analysis software for immune sequencing data. Background on the study: Relapsing-remitting, secondary progressive and progressive-relapsing forms of multiple sclerosis all featured among disease courses. Study results and caveats: Clustering by F measure revealed strong co-clustering among samples prepared together in one batch. There was significantly lower normalized Chao1 diversity in multiple sclerosis patients than in controls. TRBV segments more frequent in patients than in controls numbered roughly 5 and included TRBV5-6, TRBV5-1 and TRBV20-1.

CDR1 and CDR2 from the germline V gene are SGDLS and YYNGEE. The V end was cut by 3 bases, the J end by 1 base, with 11 bases between. This CDR3 is 15 amino acids long. Comments on this clonotype: Antigen specificity is unknown.

Every TCR beta cDNA library bore unique molecular identifiers. The authors obtained some 500,000 cDNA molecules from around 1 to 9.1 million T cells. TCRdb reprocessed the PCR reads with MiXCR, giving one entry per CDR3 protein. The sample yields 650,000 to 900,000 distinct CDR3 sequences, under 60% seen once. Material: blood. The sequence derives from a girl under 18 with multiple sclerosis. The chain employs TRBV9 and TRBJ1-3, with TRBD1 as a possible D gene (5 bases). This chain's CDR3 is CASSGAGTSGNTIYF. The DNA for the CDR3 is TGTGCCAGCAGCGGAGCCGGGACGTCTGGAAACACCATATATTTT. The variable domain in full, completed from reference TRBV9 and TRBJ1-3, reads DSGVTQTPKHLITATGQRVTLRCSPRSGDLSVYWYQQSLDQGLQFLIQYYNGEERAKGNILERFSAQQFPDLHSELNLSSLELGDSALYFCASSGAGTSGNTIYFGEGSWLTVV.